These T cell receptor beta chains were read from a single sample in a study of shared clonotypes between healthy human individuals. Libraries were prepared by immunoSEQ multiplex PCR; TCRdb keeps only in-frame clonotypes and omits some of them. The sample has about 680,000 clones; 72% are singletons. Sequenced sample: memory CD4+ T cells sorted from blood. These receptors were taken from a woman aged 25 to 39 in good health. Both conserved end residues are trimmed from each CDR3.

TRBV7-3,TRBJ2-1,ASGQGNEQF
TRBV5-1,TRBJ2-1,ASNLAGGYNEQF
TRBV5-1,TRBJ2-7,ASSATISYEQY
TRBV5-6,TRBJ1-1,ASSYGQGAEAF
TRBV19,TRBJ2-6,ASSIVEAGANVLT
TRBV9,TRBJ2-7,ASSVGLGRREQY
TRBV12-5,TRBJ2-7,ASGSTLVFTLDEQY
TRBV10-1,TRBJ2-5,ASSDLEWDKMYQETQY
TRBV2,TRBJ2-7,ASSELRTACEQY
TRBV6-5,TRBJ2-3,ASSSPSGVRDTQY
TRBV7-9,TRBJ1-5,ASSGTTATTNSNQPQH